The clone carrying this T cell receptor beta chain occurred once. Its antigen is unidentified. The CDR3 length is 14 residues. Germline assignment: CDR1 SGHTA and CDR2 FQGNSA. The ends were cut back, 3 bases at V and 5 bases at J, with 13 bases in the middle. Library preparation for TCR beta used quantitative 5'-RACE with molecular barcodes. MiXCR, applied by TCRdb to the 5' RACE reads, yields one record per CDR3 protein. The table has about 160,000 distinct CDR3 sequences, 15% to 20% seen once. The source of the sample is a study of CD8 T cells in ankylosing spondylitis. Study-level results: Blood of patients with ankylosing spondylitis appeared to be characterized by a TCR beta motif of seven or eight highly homologous variants. Reportedly, significant enrichment of disease-linked clones occurred in matched ankylosing spondylitis synovial fluid.

This receptor was identified in a male donor with ankylosing spondylitis or in good health (not recorded which). J is TRBJ1-2 and V is TRBV7-2; a weak D match, TRBD1 (5 bases). The specimen was blood, either unsorted or a sorted T cell fraction (not recorded which). As DNA, the CDR3 is TGTGCCAGCAGCTTCAGTCAGGGTTCATATGGCTACACCTTC. It translates to CASSFSQGSYGYTF. Full variable domain (missing parts from reference TRBV7-2 and TRBJ1-2): GAGVSQSPSNKVTEKGKDVELRCDPISGHTALYWYRQSLGQGLEFLIYFQGNSAPDKSGLPSDRFSAERTGGSVSTLTIQRTQQEDSAVYLCASSFSQGSYGYTFGSGTRLTVV.